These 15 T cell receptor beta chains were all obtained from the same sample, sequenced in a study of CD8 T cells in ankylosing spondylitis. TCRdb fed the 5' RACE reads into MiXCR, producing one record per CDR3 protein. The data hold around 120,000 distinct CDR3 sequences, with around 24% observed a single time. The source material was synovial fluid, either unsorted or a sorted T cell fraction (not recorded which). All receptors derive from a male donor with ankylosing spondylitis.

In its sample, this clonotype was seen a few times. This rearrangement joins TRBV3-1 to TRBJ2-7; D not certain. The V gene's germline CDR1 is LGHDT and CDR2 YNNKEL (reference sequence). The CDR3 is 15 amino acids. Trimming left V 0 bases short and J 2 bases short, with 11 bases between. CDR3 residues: CASSQECVCTYEQYV. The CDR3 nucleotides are TGTGCCAGCAGCCAAGAATGTGTCTGCACCTACGAGCAGTACGTC.

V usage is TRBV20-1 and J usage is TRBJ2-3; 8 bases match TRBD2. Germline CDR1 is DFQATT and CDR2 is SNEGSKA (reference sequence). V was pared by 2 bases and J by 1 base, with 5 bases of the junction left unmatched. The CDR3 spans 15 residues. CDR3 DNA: TGCAGTGCTAGATCCCCGACTAGCGGCACAGATACGCAGTATTTT. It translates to CSARSPTSGTDTQYF.

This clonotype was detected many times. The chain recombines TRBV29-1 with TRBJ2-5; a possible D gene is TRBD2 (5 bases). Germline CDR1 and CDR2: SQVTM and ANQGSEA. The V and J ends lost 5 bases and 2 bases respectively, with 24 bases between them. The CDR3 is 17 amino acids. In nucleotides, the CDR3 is TGCAGCGTTCATCGTCGGTTCAGCGGCCCGTCGCAAGAGACCCAGTACTTC. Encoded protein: CSVHRRFSGPSQETQYF.

CDR3 loop: CASSYSPLLGGEAFF. The CDR3 DNA reads as TGTGCCAGCAGTTATTCTCCTTTGCTGGGGGGCGAAGCTTTCTTT. The genes are TRBV6-2 or TRBV6-3 and TRBJ1-1; a weak D match, TRBD1 (6 bases). This CDR3 region has 15 residues. V was cut by 3 bases and J by 8 bases, with 19 bases left in between. Germline lookup yields CDR1 MNHEY and CDR2 SVGEGT.

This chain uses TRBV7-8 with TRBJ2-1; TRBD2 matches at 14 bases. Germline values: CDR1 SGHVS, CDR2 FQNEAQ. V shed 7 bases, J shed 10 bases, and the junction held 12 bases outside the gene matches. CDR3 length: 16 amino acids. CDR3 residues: CASTLKGLAGVGEQFF. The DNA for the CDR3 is TGTGCCAGCACCCTCAAGGGACTAGCGGGAGTAGGAGAGCAGTTCTTC.

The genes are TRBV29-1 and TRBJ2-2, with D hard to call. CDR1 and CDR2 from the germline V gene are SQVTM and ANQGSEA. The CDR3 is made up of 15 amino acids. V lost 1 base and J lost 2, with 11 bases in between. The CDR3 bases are TGCAGCGTTGAAGGTTCTAGGCCAAACACCGGGGAGCTGTTTTTT. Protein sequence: CSVEGSRPNTGELFF.

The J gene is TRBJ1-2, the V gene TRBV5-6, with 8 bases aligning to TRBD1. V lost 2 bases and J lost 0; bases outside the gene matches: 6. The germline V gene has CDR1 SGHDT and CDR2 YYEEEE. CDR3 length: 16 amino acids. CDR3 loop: CASSFLTGASNYGYTF. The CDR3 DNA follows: TGTGCCAGCAGCTTCCTGACAGGGGCTTCTAACTATGGCTACACCTTC.

CDR3 coding DNA: TGCGCCAGCAGCTTGGTAGGGCCCCGGCCCCAGCATTTT. Residues: CASSLVGPRPQHF. The rearrangement joins TRBV5-1 to TRBJ1-5, with D unresolved. The V gene lost 0 bases and the J gene lost 9 bases, with 10 bases spanning the gap. The CDR3 extends over 13 amino acids. The germline V gene encodes CDR1 SGHRS and CDR2 YFSETQ. The full variable domain, with the rest looked up from reference TRBV5-1 and TRBJ1-5, is KAGVTQTPRYLIKTRGQQVTLSCSPISGHRSVSWYQQTPGQGLQFLFEYFSETQRNKGNFPGRFSGRQFSNSRSEMNVSTLELGDSALYLCASSLVGPRPQHFGDGTRLSIL.

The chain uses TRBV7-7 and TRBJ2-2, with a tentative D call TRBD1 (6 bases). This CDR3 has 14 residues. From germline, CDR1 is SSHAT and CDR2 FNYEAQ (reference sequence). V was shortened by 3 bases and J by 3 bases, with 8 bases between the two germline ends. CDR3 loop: CASSLDRYTGELFF. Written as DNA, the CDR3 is TGTGCCAGCAGCTTGGACAGATACACCGGGGAGCTGTTTTTT.

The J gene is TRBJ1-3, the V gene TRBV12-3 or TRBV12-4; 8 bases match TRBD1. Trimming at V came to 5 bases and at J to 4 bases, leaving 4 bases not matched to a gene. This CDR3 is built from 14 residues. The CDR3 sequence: CASSPRTGGNTIYF. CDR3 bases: TGTGCCAGCAGTCCCAGGACAGGGGGAAACACCATATATTTT.

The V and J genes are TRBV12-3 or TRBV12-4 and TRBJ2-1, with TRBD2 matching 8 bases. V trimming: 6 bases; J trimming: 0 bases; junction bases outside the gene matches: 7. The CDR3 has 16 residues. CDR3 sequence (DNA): TGTGCCAGCAGCCAGATTAGCGGGATCTCCTACAATGAGCAGTTCTTC. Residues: CASSQISGISYNEQFF.

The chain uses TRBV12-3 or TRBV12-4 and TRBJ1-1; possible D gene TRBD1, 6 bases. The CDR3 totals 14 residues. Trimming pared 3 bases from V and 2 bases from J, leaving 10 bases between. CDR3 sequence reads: CASSFRGANTEAFF. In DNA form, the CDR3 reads TGTGCCAGCAGTTTTCGGGGGGCAAACACTGAAGCTTTCTTT.

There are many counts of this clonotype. As DNA, the CDR3 is TGTGCCAGCAGCCCACTTCCTACGGGAGTTCCATCAGGGGATGAGCAGTTCTTC. Translated, it gives CASSPLPTGVPSGDEQFF. The chain is built from TRBV11-2 and TRBJ2-1, with D possibly called TRBD1 or TRBD2 (6 bases each). Germline V gene sequence: CDR1 SGHAT, CDR2 FQNNGV. CDR3 length: 18 residues. Trimming pared 5 bases from V and 8 bases from J, leaving 28 bases between. Full variable domain (rest looked up from reference TRBV11-2 and TRBJ2-1): EAGVAQSPRYKIIEKRQSVAFWCNPISGHATLYWYQQILGQGPKLLIQFQNNGVVDDSQLPKDRFSAERLKGVDSTLKIQPAKLEDSAVYLCASSPLPTGVPSGDEQFFGPGTRLTVL.

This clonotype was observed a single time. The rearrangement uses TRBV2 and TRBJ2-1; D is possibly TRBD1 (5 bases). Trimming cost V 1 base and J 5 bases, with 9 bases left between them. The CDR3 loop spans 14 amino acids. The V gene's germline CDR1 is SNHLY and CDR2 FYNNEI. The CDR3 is CASSEVGRDNEQFF. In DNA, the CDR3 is TGTGCCAGCAGTGAAGTCGGCAGGGACAATGAGCAGTTCTTC.

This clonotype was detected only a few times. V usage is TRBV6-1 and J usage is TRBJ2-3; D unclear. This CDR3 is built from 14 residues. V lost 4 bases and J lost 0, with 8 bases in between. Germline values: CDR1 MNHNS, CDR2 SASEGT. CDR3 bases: TGTGCCAGCAGTGTCTACACCAGCACAGATACGCAGTATTTT. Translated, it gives CASSVYTSTDTQYF.